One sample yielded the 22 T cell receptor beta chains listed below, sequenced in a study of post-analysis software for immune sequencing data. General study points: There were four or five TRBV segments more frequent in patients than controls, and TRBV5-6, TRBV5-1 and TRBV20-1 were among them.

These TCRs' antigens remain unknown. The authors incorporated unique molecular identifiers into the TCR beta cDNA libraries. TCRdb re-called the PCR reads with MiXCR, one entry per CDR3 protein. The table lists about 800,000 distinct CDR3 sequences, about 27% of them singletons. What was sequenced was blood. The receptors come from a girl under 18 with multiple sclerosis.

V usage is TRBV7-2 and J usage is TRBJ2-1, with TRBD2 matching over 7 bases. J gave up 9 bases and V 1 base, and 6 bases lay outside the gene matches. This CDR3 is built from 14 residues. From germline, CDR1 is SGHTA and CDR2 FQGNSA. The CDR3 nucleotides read TGTGCCAGCAGCTTAGGACTAGCAAGAGGTGAGCAGTTCTTC. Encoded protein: CASSLGLARGEQFF.

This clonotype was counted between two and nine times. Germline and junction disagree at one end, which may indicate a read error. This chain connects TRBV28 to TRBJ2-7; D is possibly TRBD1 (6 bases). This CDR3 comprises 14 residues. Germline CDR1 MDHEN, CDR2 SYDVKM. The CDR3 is CASSTTGFADERYF. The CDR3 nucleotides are TGTGCCAGCAGTACCACAGGGTTTGCCGACGAGCGGTACTTC.

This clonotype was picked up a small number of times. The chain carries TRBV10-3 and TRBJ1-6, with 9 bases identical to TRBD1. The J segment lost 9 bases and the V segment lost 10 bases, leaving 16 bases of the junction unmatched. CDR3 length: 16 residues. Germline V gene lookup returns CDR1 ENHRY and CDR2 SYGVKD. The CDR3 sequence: CATSGKGTGSTSPLHF. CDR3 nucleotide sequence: TGTGCCACATCAGGGAAAGGGACAGGGTCCACTTCACCCCTCCACTTT.

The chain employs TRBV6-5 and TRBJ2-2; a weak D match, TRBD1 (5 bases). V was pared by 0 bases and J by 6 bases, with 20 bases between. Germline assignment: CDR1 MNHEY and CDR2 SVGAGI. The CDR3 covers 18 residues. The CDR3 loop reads CASSYSNNRPGFPGELFF. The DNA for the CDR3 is TGTGCCAGCAGTTACTCGAACAACAGGCCAGGATTCCCCGGGGAGCTGTTTTTT.

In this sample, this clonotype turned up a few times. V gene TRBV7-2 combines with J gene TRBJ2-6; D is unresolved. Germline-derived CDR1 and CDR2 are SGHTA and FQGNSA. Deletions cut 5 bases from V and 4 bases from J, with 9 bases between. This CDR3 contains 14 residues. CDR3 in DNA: TGTGCCAGCAGCCCCCTTATAGGGGCCAACGTCCTGACTTTC. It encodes CASSPLIGANVLTF.

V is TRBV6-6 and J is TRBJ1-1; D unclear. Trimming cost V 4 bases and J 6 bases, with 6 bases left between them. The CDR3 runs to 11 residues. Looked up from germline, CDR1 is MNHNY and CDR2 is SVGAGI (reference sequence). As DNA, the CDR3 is TGTGCCAGCAGTTTAAATCCTGAAGCTTTCTTT. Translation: CASSLNPEAFF.

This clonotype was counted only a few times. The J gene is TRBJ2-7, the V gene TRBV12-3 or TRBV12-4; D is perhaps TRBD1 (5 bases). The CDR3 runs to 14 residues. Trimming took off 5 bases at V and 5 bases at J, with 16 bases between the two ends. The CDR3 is CASSPQGGWNEQYF. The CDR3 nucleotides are TGTGCCAGCAGTCCGCAGGGTGGGTGGAACGAGCAGTACTTC.

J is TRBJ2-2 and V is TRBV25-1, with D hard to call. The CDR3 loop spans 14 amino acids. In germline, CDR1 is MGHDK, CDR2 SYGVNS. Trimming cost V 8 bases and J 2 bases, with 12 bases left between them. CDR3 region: CASRSVGNTGELFF. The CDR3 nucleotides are TGTGCCAGCCGAAGCGTAGGAAACACCGGGGAGCTGTTTTTT.

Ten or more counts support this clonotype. The chain's CDR3 is CSATGTSGAYEQYF. The CDR3 nucleotides are TGCAGTGCTACCGGGACTAGCGGAGCCTACGAGCAGTACTTC. V and J are TRBV20-1 and TRBJ2-7; TRBD2 matches at 11 bases. Germline V gene sequence: CDR1 DFQATT, CDR2 SNEGSKA (reference sequence). The CDR3 is made up of 14 amino acids. With V trimmed by 4 bases and J by 2 bases, 4 bases remained unmatched.

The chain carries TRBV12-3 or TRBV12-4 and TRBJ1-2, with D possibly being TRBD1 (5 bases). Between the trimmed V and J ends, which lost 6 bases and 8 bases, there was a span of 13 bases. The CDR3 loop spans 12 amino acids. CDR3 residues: CASSGTAGGYTF. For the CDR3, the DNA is TGTGCCAGCAGCGGGACGGCCGGAGGCTACACCTTC.

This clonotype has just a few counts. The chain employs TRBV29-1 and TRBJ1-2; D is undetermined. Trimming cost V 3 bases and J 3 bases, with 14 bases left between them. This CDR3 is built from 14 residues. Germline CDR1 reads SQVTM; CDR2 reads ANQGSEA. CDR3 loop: CSVDKRAGDYGYTF. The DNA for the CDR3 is TGCAGCGTTGACAAAAGGGCAGGAGACTATGGCTACACCTTC.

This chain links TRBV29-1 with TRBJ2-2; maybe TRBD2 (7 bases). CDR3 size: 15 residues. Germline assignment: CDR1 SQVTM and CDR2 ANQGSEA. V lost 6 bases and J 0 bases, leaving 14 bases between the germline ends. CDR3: CSVLRGGANTGELFF. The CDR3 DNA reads TGCAGCGTCCTTCGCGGGGGCGCGAACACCGGGGAGCTGTTTTTT.

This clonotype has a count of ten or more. CDR3 residues: CSATLGLAGDSYEQYF. Written as DNA, the CDR3 is TGCAGTGCTACACTGGGACTAGCGGGAGATTCCTACGAGCAGTACTTC. The rearrangement joins TRBV20-1 to TRBJ2-7; 14 nucleotides align to TRBD2. J lost 1 base, V lost 4 bases, and 6 bases had no gene match. CDR1 and CDR2 from the germline V gene are DFQATT and SNEGSKA (reference sequence). This CDR3 has 16 amino acids.

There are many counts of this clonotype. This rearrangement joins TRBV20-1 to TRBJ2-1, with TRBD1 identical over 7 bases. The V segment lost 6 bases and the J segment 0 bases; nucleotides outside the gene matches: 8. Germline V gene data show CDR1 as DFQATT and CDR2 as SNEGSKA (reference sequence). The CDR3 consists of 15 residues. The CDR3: CSAQRGLSSYNEQFF. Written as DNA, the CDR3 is TGCAGTGCCCAAAGGGGGCTGAGCTCCTACAATGAGCAGTTCTTC.

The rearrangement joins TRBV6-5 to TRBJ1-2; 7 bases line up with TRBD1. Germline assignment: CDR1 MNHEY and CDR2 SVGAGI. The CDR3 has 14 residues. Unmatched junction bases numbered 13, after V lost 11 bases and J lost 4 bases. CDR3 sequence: CAGTRQGSVYGYTF. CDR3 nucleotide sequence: TGTGCCGGCACCAGACAGGGTTCGGTCTATGGCTACACCTTC.

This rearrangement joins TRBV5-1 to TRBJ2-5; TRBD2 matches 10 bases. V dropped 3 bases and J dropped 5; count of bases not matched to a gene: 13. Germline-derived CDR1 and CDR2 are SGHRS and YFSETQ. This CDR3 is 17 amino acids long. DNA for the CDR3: TGCGCCAGCAGCTCAAACGTGGCTAGCGGGAGTCACGAGACCCAGTACTTC. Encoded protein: CASSSNVASGSHETQYF.

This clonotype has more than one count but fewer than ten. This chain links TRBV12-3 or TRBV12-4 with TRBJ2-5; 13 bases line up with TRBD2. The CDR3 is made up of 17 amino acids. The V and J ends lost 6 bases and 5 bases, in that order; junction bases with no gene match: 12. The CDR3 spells CASSTGTSGVIGETQYF. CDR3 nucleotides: TGTGCCAGCAGCACCGGGACTAGCGGGGTCATTGGGGAGACCCAGTACTTC.

Written as DNA, the CDR3 is TGCAGCGTATCATGGGGAGATGAGCAGTACGTC. Its translation: CSVSWGDEQYV. The rearrangement uses TRBV29-1 and TRBJ2-7; weak D call: TRBD2 (5 bases). V lost 6 bases and J 7 bases, leaving 13 bases between the germline ends. Germline assignment: CDR1 SQVTM and CDR2 ANQGSEA. The CDR3 runs to 11 residues.

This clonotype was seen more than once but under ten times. In DNA form, the CDR3 reads TGCAGTGCTAGGGGCGGGGCGGTAGTATATGAGCAGTTCTTC. Translation: CSARGGAVVYEQFF. This chain connects TRBV20-1 to TRBJ2-1; weak D call: TRBD2 (6 bases). Per germline, CDR1 DFQATT and CDR2 SNEGSKA (reference sequence). V shed 3 bases and J shed 8 bases, with 17 bases lying between them. CDR3 length: 14 residues.

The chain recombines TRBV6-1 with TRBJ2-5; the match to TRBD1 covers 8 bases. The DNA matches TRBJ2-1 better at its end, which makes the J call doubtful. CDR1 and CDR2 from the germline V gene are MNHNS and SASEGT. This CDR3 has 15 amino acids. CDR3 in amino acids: CASSQPRDRQETQFF. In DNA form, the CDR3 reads TGTGCCAGCAGTCAGCCCCGGGACAGGCAAGAGACCCAGTTCTTC.

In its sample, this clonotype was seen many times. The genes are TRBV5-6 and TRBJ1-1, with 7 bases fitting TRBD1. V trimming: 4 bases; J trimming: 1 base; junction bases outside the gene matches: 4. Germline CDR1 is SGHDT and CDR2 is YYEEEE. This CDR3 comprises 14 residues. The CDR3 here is CASSPDRANTEAFF. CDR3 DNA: TGTGCCAGCAGCCCAGACAGGGCGAACACTGAAGCTTTCTTT.

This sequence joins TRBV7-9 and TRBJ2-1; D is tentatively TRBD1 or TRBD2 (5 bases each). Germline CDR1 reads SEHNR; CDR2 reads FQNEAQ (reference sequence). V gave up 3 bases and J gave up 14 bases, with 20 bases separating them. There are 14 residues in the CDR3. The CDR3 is CASSLGRERPPKFF. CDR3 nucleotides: TGTGCCAGCAGCTTGGGACGGGAACGCCCCCCCAAGTTCTTC.